This T cell receptor beta chain is from a study of radiotherapy plus CTLA-4 blockade in lung cancer. Study overall: Patients showed objective responses in around a sixth of cases and disease control in roughly 30%. Study results and caveats: Early blood T cell clone changes and increased post-radiation serum interferon-beta were reportedly the strongest response predictors.

V gave up 5 bases and J gave up 2 bases; unmatched junction bases: 5. This CDR3 is 14 amino acids long. The germline CDR1 and CDR2 sequences are MNHEY and SVGAGI. With regard to this clone: Its target is not known.

The data were produced by immunoSEQ multiplex PCR, yet TCRdb's version contains in-frame clones alone and is incomplete. In the table there are roughly 120,000 clones, 78% of which are singletons. The chain carries TRBV6-5 and TRBJ2-7, with 8 nucleotides matching TRBD1. The TCR comes from a human donor with non-small cell lung cancer who had a partial response to radiotherapy plus ipilimumab. Sample: peripheral blood, taken from a patient treated with radiotherapy plus ipilimumab. The CDR3 sequence is CASSVDRATYEQYF. CDR3 sequence (DNA): TGTGCCAGCAGTGTGGACAGGGCGACCTACGAGCAGTACTTC.